This TCR beta chain was sequenced for a study of blood T cell repertoires in COVID-19. Across the study: COVID-19 samples from acute and convalescent phases originated in the United States, Italy and Spain. The cDNA or gDNA used as material had been derived from T cells, B-cell-depleted T cells, or PBMCs.

Germline-derived CDR1 and CDR2 are SGHRS and YFSETQ. This CDR3 has 15 residues. V was clipped by 4 bases and J by 0 bases, with 13 bases between them. In the study's own analysis: Nucleated cell number was recorded as an estimate derived from reference gene primer amplification. Repertoires were generated with immunoSEQ multiplex PCR, while TCRdb's copy carries only in-frame clones and drops some. V, J and clone size are taken as reported in that table, and D and trimming were inferred from the DNA itself. The sample lists 70,000 to 90,000 clones; over 65% were seen once. The sequenced material came from peripheral blood. This sequence was found in a human donor in a cohort sampled during active COVID-19. V is TRBV5-1 and J is TRBJ2-5; no reliable D call. The CDR3 DNA is TGCGCCAGCAGCCTAAGACATTCGTACCAAGAGACCCAGTACTTC. Protein product: CASSLRHSYQETQYF.